In its sample, the clone carrying this T cell receptor (beta chain) was seen many times. All patients were treatment-naive before thyroid surgery. V shed 1 base and J 5 bases; nucleotides not matched to a gene: 7. This CDR3 has 15 residues. Looked up from germline, CDR1 is SGHRS and CDR2 is YFSETQ. These data are taken from a study of metastatic and nonmetastatic thyroid tumors. TCRdb used MiXCR to call clones anew from the PCR reads. Of 65,000 or so clones listed, under 5% are singletons. The TCR was taken from a female donor with papillary thyroid cancer or a benign thyroid nodule (not recorded which). Some clones in this sample may be carry-over from other donors' samples. The sample was blood. The chain couples TRBV5-1 to TRBJ2-5, with 8 positions matching TRBD1. This CDR3 reads CASSLPGQAGETQYF. The CDR3 DNA reads TGCGCCAGCAGCTTGCCGGGACAGGCGGGGGAGACCCAGTACTTC. Full variable domain (remainder filled in from reference TRBV5-1 and TRBJ2-5): KAGVTQTPRYLIKTRGQQVTLSCSPISGHRSVSWYQQTPGQGLQFLFEYFSETQRNKGNFPGRFSGRQFSNSRSEMNVSTLELGDSALYLCASSLPGQAGETQYFGPGTRLLVL.